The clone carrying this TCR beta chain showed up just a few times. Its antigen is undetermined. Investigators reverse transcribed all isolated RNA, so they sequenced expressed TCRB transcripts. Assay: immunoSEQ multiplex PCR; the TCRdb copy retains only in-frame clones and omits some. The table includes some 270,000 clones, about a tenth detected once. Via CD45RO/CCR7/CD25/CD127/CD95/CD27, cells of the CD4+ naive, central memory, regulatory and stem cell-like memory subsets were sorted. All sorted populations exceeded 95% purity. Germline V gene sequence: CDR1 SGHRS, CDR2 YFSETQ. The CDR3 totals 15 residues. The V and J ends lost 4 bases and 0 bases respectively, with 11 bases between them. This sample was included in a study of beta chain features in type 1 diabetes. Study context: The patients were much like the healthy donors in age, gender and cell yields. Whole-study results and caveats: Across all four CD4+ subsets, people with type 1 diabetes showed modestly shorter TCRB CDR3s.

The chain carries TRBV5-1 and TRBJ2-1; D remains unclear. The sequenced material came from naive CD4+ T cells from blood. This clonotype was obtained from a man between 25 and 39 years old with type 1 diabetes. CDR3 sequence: CASSPTLSSYNEQFF. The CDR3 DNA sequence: TGCGCCAGCAGCCCGACTCTTAGCTCCTACAATGAGCAGTTCTTC.